This TCR beta chain derives from a study of graft-versus-host responses after intestinal transplantation. Processing of graft tissue released intraepithelial and lamina propria lymphocytes. The data were produced by immunoSEQ multiplex PCR, yet TCRdb's version contains in-frame clones alone and is incomplete. The sample lists about 60,000 clones, under 90% seen once, with around 1.7% in the top ten. Study-wide results and caveats: Researchers found GvH clones in recipient marrow, and some showed up first in ileum or blood. Within the allografts of patients who had graft-donor T cell macrochimerism, graft-versus-host to host-versus-graft clonal ratios were high.

The CDR3 loop spans 13 amino acids. V lost 2 bases to trimming and J lost 6 bases; unmatched junction nucleotides: 0. In germline, CDR1 is SGHTA, CDR2 FQGTGA. About this clone: Its target is unknown.

The J gene is TRBJ1-1, the V gene TRBV7-3; 10 positions agree with TRBD1. The sequence derives from a human patient who received an intestinal transplant, so some T cells may come from the graft donor. This specimen was ileum tissue, taken approximately 56 weeks after transplant. The CDR3 is CASSLGTGAEAFF. CDR3 coding DNA: TGTGCCAGCAGCTTAGGGACAGGGGCTGAAGCTTTCTTT.